The sequence of this TCR beta chain was determined in a study of Ad26.COV2.S vaccination and SARS-CoV-2 variants. Study overall: The vaccine Ad26.COV2.S was put into the muscle once, or twice with 56 days between. Findings and caveats of the study: Vaccine recipients and placebo recipients showed similar non-spike TCR breadth.

Treatment noted: some 20 received Ad26.COV2.S at low or high dose, single or two shots; about five received placebo; per-sample allocation not given. The samples date from day 63 after the first vaccine or placebo injection. TCRdb keeps only in-frame clones here, not all; method: immunoSEQ multiplex PCR. The sample includes over 400,000 clones, less than 95% of them seen just once. Trimming cost V 0 bases and J 0 bases, with 18 bases left between them. The CDR3 length is 19 residues. Germline V lookup: CDR1 MNHEY, CDR2 SMNVEV (reference sequence). A remark on this clone: Its antigen is unknown.

This material consisted of peripheral blood, taken in a trial of Ad26.COV2.S vaccine versus placebo. J is TRBJ2-1 and V is TRBV27, with a weak D call TRBD1 (5 bases). The clonotype originates from a person between 18 and 59 years old who received the Ad26.COV2.S COVID-19 vaccine or a placebo. As DNA, the CDR3 is TGTGCCAGCAGTTTATCGGCTTACCAAGGACAAAGCTCCTACAATGAGCAGTTCTTC. This sequence encodes CASSLSAYQGQSSYNEQFF.